The present T cell receptor (beta chain) was sequenced within a study of regulatory T cells in long-lasting Graves disease. The study, taken as a whole, reports: For persistent Graves' patients, TCR diversity was lower than for newly diagnosed ones. Newly diagnosed patients shared 850 to 1,000 public clonotypes; persistent patients shared some 2,600.

Germline V gene sequence: CDR1 MGHRA, CDR2 YSYEKL. There are 15 residues in the CDR3. V lost 2 bases and J lost 8, with 15 bases in between. As to this clonotype: As yet, its antigen is unknown.

Libraries of TCR beta came from iRepertoire HTBI primers plus Arm-PCR of CDR3 regions. TCRdb re-called the multiplex PCR reads with MiXCR, one entry per CDR3 protein. The table shows 350,000 to 550,000 distinct CDR3 sequences, with 15% occurring only once. The sample's time point: newly diagnosed GD, antithyroid drugs for less than 3 months. The TCR library used RNA extracted from PBMCs. The same data also contributed to another study, on T cells in Graves' hyperthyroidism and ophthalmopathy.

The material sequenced was peripheral blood mononuclear cells (PBMCs), taken at new diagnosis, from a patient treated with antithyroid drugs. This clonotype was obtained from a woman younger than 45 with Graves disease. This chain connects TRBV4-1 to TRBJ2-2; D might be TRBD1 (5 bases). The CDR3 is CASSQHGALTGELFF. The CDR3 DNA sequence: TGCGCCAGCAGCCAACATGGGGCCTTAACTGGGGAGCTGTTTTTT.